The present T cell receptor beta chain was sequenced within a study of immune heterogeneity within non-small cell lung tumors. Overall study: A handful of squamous cell carcinomas, under 12 non-squamous carcinomas and 1 not otherwise specified made up the tumors. General observations from the study: Identical dominant CDR3 beta clonotypes were found repeatedly across the tumor sites of a single patient, and these appeared alongside high-frequency clones that were unique to particular tumor locations.

Germline lookup yields CDR1 DFQATT and CDR2 SNEGSKA (reference sequence). Losses at the gene ends were 6 bases for V and 7 bases for J; bases not matched to a gene: 11. The CDR3 sequence is 14 residues long. Judged by abundance, this clonotype is medium-sized. The antigen is not known. TCR beta CDR3 regions came from multiplex PCR with 32 forward V and 13 reverse J primers. TCRdb re-called the multiplex PCR reads with MiXCR, one entry per CDR3 protein. The sample has 1,500 to 2,000 distinct CDR3 sequences, 30% seen once. Bulk tumor genomic DNA was the template, and each sample received 450 to 750 ng. Biopsies that were spaced far apart were taken, several per primary tumor, during surgery. Untreated, newly diagnosed non-small cell lung cancer patients underwent curative surgery.

Sequencing input: lung tumor tissue. This receptor was obtained from a man aged 60 to 75 with non-small cell lung cancer. The chain has TRBV20-1 and TRBJ2-2, with 7 bases fitting TRBD1. CDR3 protein: CSAETGSVVGELFF. The CDR3 DNA reads as TGCAGTGCCGAGACAGGGAGTGTGGTCGGGGAGCTGTTTTTT.